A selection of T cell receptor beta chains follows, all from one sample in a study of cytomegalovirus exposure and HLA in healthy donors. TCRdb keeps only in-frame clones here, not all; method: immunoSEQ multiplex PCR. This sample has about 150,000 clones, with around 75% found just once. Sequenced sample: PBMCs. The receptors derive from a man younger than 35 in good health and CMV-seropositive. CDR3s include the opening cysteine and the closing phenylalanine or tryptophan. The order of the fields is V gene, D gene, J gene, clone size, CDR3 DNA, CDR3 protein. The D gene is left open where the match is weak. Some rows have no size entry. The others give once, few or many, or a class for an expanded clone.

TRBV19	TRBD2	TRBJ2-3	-	TGTGCCAGTAGTAGGGGGGGACCAGGAGATACGCAGTATTTT	CASSRGGPGDTQYF
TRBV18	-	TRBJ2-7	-	TGTGCCAGCTCACCACGGTTTGGCGGCATCGTATCCTACGAGCAGTACTTC	CASSPRFGGIVSYEQYF
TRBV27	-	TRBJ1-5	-	TGTGCCAGCCGCGACCTCGGGGGGTCGGGTCAGCCCCAGCATTTT	CASRDLGGSGQPQHF
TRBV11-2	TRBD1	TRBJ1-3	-	TGTGCCAGCAGCTTGGACAGGAACTCTGGAAACACCATATATTTT	CASSLDRNSGNTIYF
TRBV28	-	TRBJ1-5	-	TGTGCCAGCAGTCCATACCTTTCGGCGCGGAATCAGCCCCAGCATTTT	CASSPYLSARNQPQHF
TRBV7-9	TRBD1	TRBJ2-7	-	TGTGCCAGCAGCCCCCAGGGGGCGATCCACGAGCAGTACTTC	CASSPQGAIHEQYF
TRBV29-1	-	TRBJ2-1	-	TGCAGCGTTGAGCGGAATGAGCAGTTCTTC	CSVERNEQFF
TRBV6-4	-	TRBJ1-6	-	TGTGCCAGCAGCCGGGAACCCTATAATTCACCCCTCCACTTT	CASSREPYNSPLHF
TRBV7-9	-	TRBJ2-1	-	TGTGCCAGCTCCCGGGAGTACAATGAGCAGTTCTTC	CASSREYNEQFF
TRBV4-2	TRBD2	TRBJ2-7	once	TGTGCCAGCAGCCCGGGCGGGAGTCTCTACGAGCAGTACTTC	CASSPGGSLYEQYF
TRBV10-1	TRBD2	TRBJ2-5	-	TGCGCCAGCAGTGAGGGGGGGGAAGTAGCCTCCCAAGAGACCCAGTACTTC	CASSEGGEVASQETQYF
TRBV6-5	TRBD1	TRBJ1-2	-	TGTGCCAGCAGCGACAGGGTAGTATGGGGCTACACCTTC	CASSDRVVWGYTF
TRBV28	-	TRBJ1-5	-	TGTGCCAGCAGGTTGGGCGATCAGCCCCAGCATTTT	CASRLGDQPQHF
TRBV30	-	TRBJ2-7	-	TGTGCCTGGAGTGTACTCTCGTTCCTCGAGCAGTACTTC	CAWSVLSFLEQYF
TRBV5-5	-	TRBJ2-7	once	TGTGCCAGCAGCTTGGGCCCAGGCAGCTACGAGCAGTACTTC	CASSLGPGSYEQYF
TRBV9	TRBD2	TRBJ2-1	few	TGTGCCAGCAGCGTGATGGCGAGCGGGAGCTACAATGAGCAGTTCTTC	CASSVMASGSYNEQFF
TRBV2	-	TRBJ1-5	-	TGTGCCAGCAGCCACAGGGTTGGCAATCAGCCCCAGCATTTC	CASSHRVGNQPQHF
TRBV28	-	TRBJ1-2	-	TGTGCCAGCAGTTTTAGGGGGAAAGATTACACCTTC	CASSFRGKDYTF
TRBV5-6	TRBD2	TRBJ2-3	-	TGTGCCAGCAACCTGGAGTCGGGACTAGCGACTACAGATACGCAGTATTTT	CASNLESGLATTDTQYF
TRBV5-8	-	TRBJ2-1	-	TGTGCCAGCAGCCGGGGGTTGCAGGAGTGGACCTACAATGAGCAGTTCTTC	CASSRGLQEWTYNEQFF
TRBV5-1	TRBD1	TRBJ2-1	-	TGCGCCAGCAGCTTGGCTACAGGGGGAAATGAGCAGTTCTTC	CASSLATGGNEQFF
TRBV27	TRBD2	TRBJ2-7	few	TGTGCCAGCAGGGGGCCTAGCGGGAGTGGTGAGCAGTACTTC	CASRGPSGSGEQYF
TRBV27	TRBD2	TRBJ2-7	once	TGTGCCAGCACCCGACTAGCGGGAGGGTTCGAGCAGTACTTC	CASTRLAGGFEQYF
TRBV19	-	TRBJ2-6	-	TGTGCCAGCCGTTTTGGGGGGGGCGTATCTGGGGCCAACGTCCTGACTTTC	CASRFGGGVSGANVLTF
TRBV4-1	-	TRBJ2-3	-	TGCGCCAGCGCTCCCCCGGGGGCAGATACGCAGTATTTT	CASAPPGADTQYF
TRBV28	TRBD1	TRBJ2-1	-	TGTGCCATCCCAGACAGGGGGTCCTACAATGAGCAGTTCTTC	CAIPDRGSYNEQFF
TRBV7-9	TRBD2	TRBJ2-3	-	TGTGCCAGCAGCCCGGGGTTAGCGGGAGTGCGCACAGATACGCAGTATTTT	CASSPGLAGVRTDTQYF
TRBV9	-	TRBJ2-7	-	TGTGCCAGCAGCGTAGAAGACAGCTATTCCTACGAGCAGTACTTC	CASSVEDSYSYEQYF
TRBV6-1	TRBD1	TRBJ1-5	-	TGTGCCAGCACGACAGGGCTTCGTCAGCCCCAGCATTTT	CASTTGLRQPQHF
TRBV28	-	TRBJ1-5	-	TGTGCCAGCAGTCCCGGGGGGGGCAGCAATCAGCCCCAGCATTTT	CASSPGGGSNQPQHF
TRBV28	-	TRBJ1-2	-	TGTGCCAGCAGGCTAGGAAAATCCTATGGCTACACCTTC	CASRLGKSYGYTF
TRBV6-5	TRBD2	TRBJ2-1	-	TGTGCCAGCAGTTACACGGGGACTAGCGGGAAGAATGAGCAGTTCTTC	CASSYTGTSGKNEQFF